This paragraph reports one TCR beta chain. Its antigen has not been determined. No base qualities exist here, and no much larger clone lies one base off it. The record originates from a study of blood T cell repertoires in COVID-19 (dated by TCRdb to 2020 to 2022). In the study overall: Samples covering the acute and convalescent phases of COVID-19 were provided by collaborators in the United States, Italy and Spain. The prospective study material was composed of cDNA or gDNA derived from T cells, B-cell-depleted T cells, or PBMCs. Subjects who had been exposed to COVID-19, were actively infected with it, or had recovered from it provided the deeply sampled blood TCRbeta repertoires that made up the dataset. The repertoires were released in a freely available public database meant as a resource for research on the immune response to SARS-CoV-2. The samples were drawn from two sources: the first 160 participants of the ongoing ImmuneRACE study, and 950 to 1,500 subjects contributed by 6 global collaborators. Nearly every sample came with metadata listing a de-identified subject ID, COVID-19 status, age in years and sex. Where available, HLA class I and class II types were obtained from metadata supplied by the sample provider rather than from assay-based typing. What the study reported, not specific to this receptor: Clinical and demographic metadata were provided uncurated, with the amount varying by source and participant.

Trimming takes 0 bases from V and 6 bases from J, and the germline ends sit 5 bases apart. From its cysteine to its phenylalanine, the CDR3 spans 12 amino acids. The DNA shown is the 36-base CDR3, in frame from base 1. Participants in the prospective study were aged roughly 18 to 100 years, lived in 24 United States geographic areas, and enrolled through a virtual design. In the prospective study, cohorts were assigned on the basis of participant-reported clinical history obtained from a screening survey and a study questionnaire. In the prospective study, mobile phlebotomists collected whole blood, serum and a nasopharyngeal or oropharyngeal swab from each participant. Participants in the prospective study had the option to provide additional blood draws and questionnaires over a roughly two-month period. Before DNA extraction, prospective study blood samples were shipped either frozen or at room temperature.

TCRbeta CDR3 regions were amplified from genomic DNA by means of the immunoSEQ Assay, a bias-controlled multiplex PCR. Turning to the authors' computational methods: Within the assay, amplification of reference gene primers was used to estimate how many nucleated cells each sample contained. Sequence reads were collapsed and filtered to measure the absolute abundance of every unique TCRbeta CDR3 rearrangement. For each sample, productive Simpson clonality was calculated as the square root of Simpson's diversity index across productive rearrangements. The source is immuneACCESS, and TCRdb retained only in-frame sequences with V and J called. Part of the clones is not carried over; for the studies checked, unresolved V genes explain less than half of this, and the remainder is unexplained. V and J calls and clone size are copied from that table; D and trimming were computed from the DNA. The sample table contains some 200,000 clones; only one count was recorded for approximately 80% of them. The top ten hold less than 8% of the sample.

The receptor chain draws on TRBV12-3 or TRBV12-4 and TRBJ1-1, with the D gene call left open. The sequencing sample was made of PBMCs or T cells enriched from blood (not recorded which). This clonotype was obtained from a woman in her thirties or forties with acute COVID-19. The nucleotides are TGTGCCAGCAGTTTAGCCGTTCCTGAAGCTTTCTTT. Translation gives CASSLAVPEAFF.